The 32 T cell receptor beta chains reported below all come from one sample, sequenced in a study of cytomegalovirus exposure and HLA in healthy donors. The PCR employed 60 Vbeta primers together with 13 Jbeta primers. Assay used: immunoSEQ multiplex PCR; TCRdb lists only in-frame clones, some missing. Among approximately 150,000 clones listed, 60% to 80% were seen once. The sequenced sample was PBMCs. Every receptor here comes from a middle-aged woman in good health and CMV-seronegative.

This chain uses TRBV11-1 with TRBJ1-5, with TRBD1 matching 8 bases. Germline CDR1 is SGHAT and CDR2 is FQDESV (reference sequence). The CDR3 is made up of 16 amino acids. Losses at the gene ends were 5 bases for V and 2 bases for J; bases not matched to a gene: 8. CDR3 protein: CASSPPTGEGNQPQHF. DNA for the CDR3: TGTGCCAGCAGCCCGCCGACAGGGGAAGGCAATCAGCCCCAGCATTTT. Full variable domain (remainder filled in from reference TRBV11-1 and TRBJ1-5): EAEVAQSPRYKITEKSQAVAFWCDPISGHATLYWYRQILGQGPELLVQFQDESVVDDSQLPKDRFSAERLKGVDSTLKIQPAELGDSAMYLCASSPPTGEGNQPQHFGDGTRLSIL.

This clone was detected only once. The chain is built from TRBV15 and TRBJ2-7; 10 positions match TRBD1. The germline gives CDR1 LNHNV, CDR2 YYDKDF (reference sequence). The V and J ends lost 0 bases and 5 bases, in that order; junction bases with no gene match: 4. The CDR3 is made up of 15 amino acids. The CDR3 DNA is TGTGCCACCAGCAGAGATAGGGACAGGGGCCACGAGCAGTACTTC. Residues: CATSRDRDRGHEQYF.

This chain uses TRBV14 with TRBJ2-1; 13 nucleotides align to TRBD2. The CDR3 has 17 residues. Trimming at V came to 2 bases and at J to 7 bases, leaving 8 bases not matched to a gene. Germline V lookup: CDR1 SGHDN, CDR2 FVKESK. CDR3 loop: CASSQTGLAGVLNEQFF. Here the CDR3 DNA reads TGTGCCAGCAGCCAAACAGGACTAGCGGGAGTCTTAAATGAGCAGTTCTTC.

The J gene is TRBJ2-7, the V gene TRBV14; a weak D match, TRBD1 (5 bases). Trimming pared 1 base from V and 7 bases from J, leaving 14 bases between. Germline V lookup: CDR1 SGHDN, CDR2 FVKESK. The CDR3 contains 14 residues. CDR3 DNA sequence: TGTGCCAGCAGCCAAGGTAAGGGGTTTGCTGAGCAGTACTTC. The encoded protein is CASSQGKGFAEQYF.

This sequence joins TRBV4-3 and TRBJ2-2; 9 bases are a match to TRBD2. The V gene's germline CDR1 is LGHNA and CDR2 YSLEER. CDR3 length: 15 amino acids. V shed 4 bases and J 6 bases; nucleotides not matched to a gene: 6. CDR3 sequence: CASSLLAGGAGELFF. CDR3 DNA sequence: TGCGCCAGCAGCCTCCTCGCGGGGGGGGCCGGGGAGCTGTTTTTT.

This clone was seen once. The chain uses TRBV5-8 and TRBJ1-4; TRBD1 is a possible D gene (5 bases). Germline CDR1 and CDR2: SGHTS and YDEGEE. The CDR3 totals 14 residues. V was cut by 6 bases and J by 4 bases, with 13 bases left in between. CDR3 coding DNA: TGTGCCAGCACCCCGGGTAGGGGTAATGAAAAACTGTTTTTT. Translation gives CASTPGRGNEKLFF.

This chain uses TRBV28 with TRBJ2-3; tentatively, D is TRBD2 (6 bases). The germline gives CDR1 MDHEN, CDR2 SYDVKM. This CDR3 comprises 12 residues. CDR3 loop: CTTTSSTDTQYF. DNA for the CDR3: TGTACCACGACTAGTAGCACAGATACGCAGTATTTT.

This clone was recorded once. The chain recombines TRBV7-3 with TRBJ2-1; 7 bases align to TRBD1. Germline V CDR1 and CDR2: SGHTA, FQGTGA. The CDR3 runs 15 residues. The junction had 5 bases not matched to a gene; V was cut back by 5 bases and J by 1 base. This CDR3 is CASSLEGASYNEQFF. The CDR3 coding sequence is TGTGCCAGCAGCCTCGAGGGGGCGTCCTACAATGAGCAGTTCTTC.

Notes on this clone: A read error may account for a junction end that differs from germline. The chain uses TRBV7-9 and TRBJ1-2, with no clear D. The CDR3 runs 13 residues. Looked up from germline, CDR1 is SEHNR and CDR2 is FQNEAQ (reference sequence). CDR3 amino acids: CSSSSGSFYGYTF. As DNA, the CDR3 is TGTTCCAGCAGCTCGGGGTCGTTCTATGGCTACACCTTC.

This clone was observed a few times. The gene calls are TRBV11-3 and TRBJ2-3; D is unclear. Germline V CDR1 and CDR2: SGHNT, YENEEA. Trimming removed 0 bases from V and 8 bases from J, with 18 bases in between. The CDR3 is 16 amino acids. The CDR3: CASSLEVEPFKSTQYF. The DNA for the CDR3 is TGTGCCAGCAGCTTAGAAGTCGAGCCGTTCAAGAGTACGCAGTATTTT.

J is TRBJ2-2 and V is TRBV9; D is possibly TRBD1 (5 bases). The CDR3 consists of 15 residues. Deletions cut 0 bases from V and 5 bases from J, with 11 bases between. CDR1 is SGDLS and CDR2 is YYNGEE in the germline V gene. This CDR3 reads CASSVGTGVTGELFF. The DNA for the CDR3 is TGTGCCAGCAGCGTAGGAACAGGAGTAACCGGGGAGCTGTTTTTT.

For this clone: It is unclear where the CDR3 begins or ends on the DNA, so no DNA is shown, and the CDR3 is as TCRdb lists it. The chain is built from TRBV12-1 and TRBJ2-4; the table names TRBD2, a call not compared with the DNA. TRBV12-1 is noted as a pseudogene. The CDR3 totals 18 residues, both ends included. The CDR3 is CASSYFGGGNGAKNIQYF.

The rearrangement joins TRBV4-3 to TRBJ1-4; D not certain. Germline values: CDR1 LGHNA, CDR2 YSLEER. Trimming removed 0 bases at V and 5 bases at J, with 13 bases between. The CDR3 has 16 residues. This CDR3 is CASSQDWSPGNEKLFF. The CDR3 nucleotides are TGCGCCAGCAGCCAAGATTGGTCGCCGGGGAATGAAAAACTGTTTTTT.

V and J are TRBV27 and TRBJ2-7, with unresolved D. The CDR3 has 14 amino acids. The germline CDR1 and CDR2 sequences are MNHEY and SMNVEV (reference sequence). V was clipped by 5 bases and J by 2 bases, with 13 bases between them. CDR3 nucleotide sequence: TGTGCCAGCAGTCCCTCTCGTCCAGCCTACGAGCAGTACTTC. Translation gives CASSPSRPAYEQYF.

The gene calls are TRBV7-3 and TRBJ2-1; TRBD2 matches at 8 bases. Germline V lookup: CDR1 SGHTA, CDR2 FQGTGA. J was trimmed by 4 bases and V by 1 base; bases with no gene match: 6. This CDR3 contains 16 residues. CDR3 nucleotide sequence: TGTGCCAGCAGCTTAAACGGGGGGGGCTCGTACAATGAGCAGTTCTTC. The encoded protein is CASSLNGGGSYNEQFF.

The chain combines TRBV27 with TRBJ2-1; 8 bases line up with TRBD2. After removal of 7 bases from V and 2 bases from J, the junction contained 10 bases not matched to a gene. Germline V lookup: CDR1 MNHEY, CDR2 SMNVEV (reference sequence). The CDR3 spans 16 residues. The CDR3 sequence is CASTLYWTSPYNEQFF. CDR3 bases: TGTGCCAGCACCCTCTACTGGACTAGCCCCTACAATGAGCAGTTCTTC.

The chain uses TRBV11-2 and TRBJ1-2; D unresolved. From germline, CDR1 is SGHAT and CDR2 FQNNGV. Trimming cost V 4 bases and J 2 bases, with 14 bases left between them. There are 15 residues in the CDR3. In nucleotides, the CDR3 is TGTGCCAGCAGCTCCCCAAAGGAGAAGAACTATGGCTACACCTTC. Translated, it gives CASSSPKEKNYGYTF.

CDR3 DNA sequence: TGTGCCAGCAGAGGCCAGGGCAATCCCTACGAGCAGTACTTC. Protein: CASRGQGNPYEQYF. This sequence joins TRBV28 and TRBJ2-7; perhaps TRBD1 as D (5 bases). Between the trimmed V and J ends, which lost 6 bases and 2 bases, there was a span of 14 bases. Germline V lookup: CDR1 MDHEN, CDR2 SYDVKM. The CDR3 runs 14 residues.

This chain connects TRBV7-7 to TRBJ2-2, with unresolved D. CDR1 and CDR2 from the germline V gene are SSHAT and FNYEAQ (reference sequence). The CDR3 spans 14 residues. Deletions cut 5 bases from V and 2 bases from J, with 9 bases between. The CDR3 region has the DNA TGTGCCAGCAGCGCCTATTCCAACACCGGGGAGCTGTTTTTT. This translates into CASSAYSNTGELFF.

This clone showed up just a few times. V and J are TRBV6-6 and TRBJ1-4; 8 bases are a match to TRBD1. V gave up 7 bases and J gave up 8 bases; unmatched junction bases: 9. CDR1 and CDR2 from the germline V gene are MNHNY and SVGAGI (reference sequence). CDR3 length equals 14 residues. CDR3 bases: TGTGCCAGCATGCCAGGGACAGGTTGGGAAAAACTGTTTTTT. As protein: CASMPGTGWEKLFF.

The chain is built from TRBV6-1 and TRBJ1-5, with D maybe TRBD1 (5 bases). Trimming shortened V by 2 bases and J by 7 bases, and 15 bases separated the two germline ends. This CDR3 has 15 amino acids. Germline CDR1 and CDR2: MNHNS and SASEGT. The CDR3, as DNA: TGTGCCAGCAGTGAAAGCGGGGGACGGTTCCAGCCCCAGCATTTT. This sequence encodes CASSESGGRFQPQHF.

This chain links TRBV5-1 with TRBJ1-2; perhaps TRBD1 as D (6 bases). Per germline, CDR1 SGHRS and CDR2 YFSETQ. The V end lost 7 bases, the J end lost 2 bases, and 15 bases lay between the germline ends. The CDR3 is 14 residues long. This CDR3 reads CASGVGRGNYGYTF. The CDR3 nucleotides read TGCGCCAGCGGCGTTGGCAGGGGAAACTATGGCTACACCTTC.

The rearrangement joins TRBV7-2 to TRBJ2-2; TRBD2 aligns across 7 bases. CDR3 size: 15 residues. V shed 5 bases and J 3 bases; nucleotides not matched to a gene: 6. CDR1 is SGHTA, CDR2 FQGNSA, per germline. The CDR3 nucleotides are TGTGCCAGCAGCCCACGACTAGCAGACACCGGGGAGCTGTTTTTT. Translation: CASSPRLADTGELFF.

This chain links TRBV19 with TRBJ1-5; TRBD1 matches at 7 bases. There are 16 residues in the CDR3. Germline V gene sequence: CDR1 LNHDA, CDR2 SQIVND (reference sequence). Trimming at V came to 4 bases and at J to 0 bases, leaving 6 bases not matched to a gene. CDR3 amino acids: CASSTTGALSNQPQHF. CDR3 nucleotide sequence: TGTGCCAGTAGTACTACAGGGGCCCTTAGCAATCAGCCCCAGCATTTT.

This clone appeared once. The gene calls are TRBV9 and TRBJ2-7, with D possibly matching TRBD2 (6 bases). This CDR3 is 14 amino acids long. The germline V gene encodes CDR1 SGDLS and CDR2 YYNGEE. V dropped 4 bases and J dropped 5 bases, with 16 bases sitting between them. CDR3 DNA: TGTGCCAGCAGCCTCCGACTAGGAGATGACGAGCAGTACTTC. It yields the protein CASSLRLGDDEQYF.

The chain is built from TRBV14 and TRBJ1-6, with 7 bases matching TRBD1. Per the germline V gene, CDR1 is SGHDN and CDR2 is FVKESK. After removal of 4 bases from V and 10 bases from J, the junction contained 10 bases not matched to a gene. This CDR3 spans 15 amino acids. The CDR3 coding sequence is TGTGCCAGCAGCCGAGGACAGGCTCGGGGATCACCCCTCCACTTT. It translates to CASSRGQARGSPLHF.

The chain recombines TRBV9 with TRBJ1-1; TRBD1 might be the D (5 bases). This CDR3 is built from 13 residues. Germline V gene sequence: CDR1 SGDLS, CDR2 YYNGEE. The V and J ends lost 4 bases and 5 bases respectively, with 12 bases between them. The CDR3 reads CASSSLGVTEAFF. The CDR3 nucleotides read TGTGCCAGCAGCTCCCTAGGGGTTACTGAAGCTTTCTTT.

This sequence joins TRBV4-1 and TRBJ1-4; weak D call: TRBD1 (5 bases). Germline-derived CDR1 and CDR2 are MGHRA and YSYEKL. The germline V and J ends were trimmed by 4 bases and 0 bases, with 18 bases remaining between them. This CDR3 is 18 amino acids long. The CDR3 nucleotides are TGCGCCAGCAGCCCCAAGTACACCGGGGGGGCAACTAATGAAAAACTGTTTTTT. This codes for CASSPKYTGGATNEKLFF.

This clone turned up a few times. The chain couples TRBV10-3 to TRBJ2-3, with 7 bases aligning to TRBD1. The CDR3 spans 15 residues. V was pared by 2 bases and J by 4 bases, with 6 bases of the junction left unmatched. CDR1 and CDR2 from the germline V gene are ENHRY and SYGVKD. This chain's CDR3 is CAISEREGASDTQYF. The CDR3 DNA is TGTGCCATCAGTGAGAGAGAGGGGGCCTCAGATACGCAGTATTTT.

This sequence joins TRBV11-3 and TRBJ2-1; D gene unclear. This CDR3 comprises 14 residues. V lost 3 bases to trimming and J lost 4 bases, with 10 bases between them. Per the germline V gene, CDR1 is SGHNT and CDR2 is YENEEA. The CDR3 is CASSFSTEYNEQFF. The CDR3 coding sequence is TGTGCCAGCAGCTTTTCAACGGAGTACAATGAGCAGTTCTTC.

This clone has just one count. This chain uses TRBV7-2 with TRBJ2-7, with unresolved D. Germline V gene data show CDR1 as SGHTA and CDR2 as FQGNSA. The CDR3 is 13 amino acids. The ends were cut back, 5 bases at V and 0 bases at J, with 8 bases in the middle. The CDR3 DNA is TGTGCCAGCAGCCCCCCTAACTCCTACGAGCAGTACTTC. Translation: CASSPPNSYEQYF.

This chain connects TRBV29-1 to TRBJ2-5; 9 bases fit TRBD1. With the DNA end fitting TRBJ2-7 better, the J assignment may be wrong. The CDR3 sequence is 14 residues long. Germline CDR1 is SQVTM and CDR2 is ANQGSEA. The CDR3 sequence: CSVERDRVIGEQYF. DNA for the CDR3: TGCAGCGTTGAAAGGGACAGGGTTATAGGCGAGCAGTACTTC.